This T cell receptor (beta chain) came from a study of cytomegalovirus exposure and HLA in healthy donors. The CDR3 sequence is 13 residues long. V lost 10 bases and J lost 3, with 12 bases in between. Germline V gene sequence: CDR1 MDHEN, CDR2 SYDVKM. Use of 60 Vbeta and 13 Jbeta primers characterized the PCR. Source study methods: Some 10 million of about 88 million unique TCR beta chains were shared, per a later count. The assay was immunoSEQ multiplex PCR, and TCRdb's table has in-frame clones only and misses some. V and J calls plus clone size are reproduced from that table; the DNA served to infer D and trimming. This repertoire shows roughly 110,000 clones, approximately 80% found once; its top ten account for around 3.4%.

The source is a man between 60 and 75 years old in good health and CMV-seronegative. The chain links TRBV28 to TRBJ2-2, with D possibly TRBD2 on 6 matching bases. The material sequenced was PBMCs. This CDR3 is CAITRLDTGELFF. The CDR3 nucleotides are TGTGCCATCACCCGACTAGACACCGGGGAGCTGTTTTTT.